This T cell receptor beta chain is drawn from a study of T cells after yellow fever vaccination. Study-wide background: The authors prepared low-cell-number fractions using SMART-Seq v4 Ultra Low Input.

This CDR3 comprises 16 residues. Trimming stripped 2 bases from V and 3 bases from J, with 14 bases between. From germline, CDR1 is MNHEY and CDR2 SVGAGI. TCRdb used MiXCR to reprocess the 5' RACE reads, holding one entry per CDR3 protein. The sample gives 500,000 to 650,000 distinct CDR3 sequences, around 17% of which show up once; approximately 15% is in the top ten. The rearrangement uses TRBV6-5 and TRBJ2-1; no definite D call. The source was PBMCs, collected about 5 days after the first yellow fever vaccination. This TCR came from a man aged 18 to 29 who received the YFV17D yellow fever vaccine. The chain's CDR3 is CASSYGSRTGYNEQFF. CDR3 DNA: TGTGCCAGCAGTTACGGATCCAGGACGGGCTACAATGAGCAGTTCTTC.